This entry describes one TCR beta chain. Its antigen is not identified. This sample was taken from a study of T cell repertoires in cytomegalovirus infection. Study information: The public TCR beta signatures pointed to both CMV infection and matching HLA type. Study-level findings and limits: HLA-C-restricted CMV clonotypes gave the most frequent clonotype in two of eight donors. Identification of carriers of CMV plus the relevant HLA was performed using cumulative public TCR beta family frequency.

TCRdb reprocessed the reads with MiXCR, giving one entry per CDR3 protein. Among hundreds of thousands of distinct CDR3 sequences listed, about a sixth were seen once. CDR1 and CDR2 from the germline V gene are DFQATT and SNEGSKA (reference sequence). V dropped 5 bases and J dropped 8; count of bases not matched to a gene: 12. The CDR3 is 16 residues long. Material: PBMCs. The TCR sequence derives from a human donor in good health (CMV status not recorded). Some clones in this sample may be carry-over from other donors' samples. This chain uses TRBV20-1 with TRBJ2-1; 13 bases fit TRBD2. CDR3 region: CSAPTPSGLAGDEQFF. CDR3 nucleotides: TGCAGTGCTCCTACTCCCTCCGGACTAGCGGGAGATGAGCAGTTCTTC.